This T cell receptor beta chain was identified in a study of T cells in Graves' hyperthyroidism and ophthalmopathy. Study-level results: Ophthalmopathy was identified by the model a median roughly six months ahead of onset.

This clonotype was picked up many times. What it binds is not known. RNA transcripts yielded amplified TCR beta CDR3 regions. Primed by the HTBI set, a first-round RT-PCR was run on the TCR CDR3. In TCRdb, the multiplex PCR reads were re-called with MiXCR into one record per CDR3 protein. The sample consists of 300,000 to 400,000 distinct CDR3 sequences, around a sixth of them appearing once. Stable hyperthyroidism: no ophthalmopathy progression over 18 months of follow-up. Hyperthyroidism, newly diagnosed and lasting under 2 months, affected patients aged 18 to 65. Patients showing uncontrolled infection, other autoimmune disease, pregnancy or lactation were ineligible. This TCR came from a woman in her fifties or sixties with Graves' hyperthyroidism. Input material: blood.

CDR3 in DNA: TGTGCCAGCAGCCAATACAGGGGTCGACGAGAGACCCAGTACTTC. This sequence encodes CASSQYRGRRETQYF. The J gene is TRBJ2-5, the V gene TRBV6-1, with 7 nucleotides matching TRBD1. The CDR3 spans 15 residues. V lost 6 bases and J lost 4; bases outside the gene matches: 11. Germline CDR1 MNHNS, CDR2 SASEGT.